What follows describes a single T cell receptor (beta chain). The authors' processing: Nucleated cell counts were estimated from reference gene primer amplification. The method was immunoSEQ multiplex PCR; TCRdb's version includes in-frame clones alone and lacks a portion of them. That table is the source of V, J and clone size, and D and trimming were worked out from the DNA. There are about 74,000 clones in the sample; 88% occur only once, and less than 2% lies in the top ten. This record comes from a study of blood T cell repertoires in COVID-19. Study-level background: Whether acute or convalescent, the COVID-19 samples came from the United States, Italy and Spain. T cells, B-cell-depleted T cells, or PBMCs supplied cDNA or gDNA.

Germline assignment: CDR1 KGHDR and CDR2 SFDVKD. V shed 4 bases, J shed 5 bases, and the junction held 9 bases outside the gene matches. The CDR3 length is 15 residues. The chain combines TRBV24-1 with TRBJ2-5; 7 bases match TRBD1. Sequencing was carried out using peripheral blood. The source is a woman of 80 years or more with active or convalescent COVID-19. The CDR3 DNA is TGTGCCACCAGTGACCCCGGAGAGGGGGCTGAGACCCAGTACTTC. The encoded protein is CATSDPGEGAETQYF.